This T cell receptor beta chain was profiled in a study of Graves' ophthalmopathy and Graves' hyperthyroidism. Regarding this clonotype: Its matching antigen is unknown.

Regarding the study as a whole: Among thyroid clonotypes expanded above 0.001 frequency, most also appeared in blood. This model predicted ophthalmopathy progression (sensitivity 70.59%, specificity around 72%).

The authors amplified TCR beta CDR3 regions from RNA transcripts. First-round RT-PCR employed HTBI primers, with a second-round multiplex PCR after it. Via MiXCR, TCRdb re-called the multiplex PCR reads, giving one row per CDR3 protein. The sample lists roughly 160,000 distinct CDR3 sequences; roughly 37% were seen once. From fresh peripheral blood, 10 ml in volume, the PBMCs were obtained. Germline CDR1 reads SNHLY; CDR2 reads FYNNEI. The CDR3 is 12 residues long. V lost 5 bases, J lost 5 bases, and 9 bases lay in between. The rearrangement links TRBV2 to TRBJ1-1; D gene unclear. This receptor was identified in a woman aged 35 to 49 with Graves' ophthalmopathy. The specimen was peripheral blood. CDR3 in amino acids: CASSLDTTEAFF. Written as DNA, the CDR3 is TGTGCCAGCAGTCTTGACACGACTGAAGCTTTCTTT.